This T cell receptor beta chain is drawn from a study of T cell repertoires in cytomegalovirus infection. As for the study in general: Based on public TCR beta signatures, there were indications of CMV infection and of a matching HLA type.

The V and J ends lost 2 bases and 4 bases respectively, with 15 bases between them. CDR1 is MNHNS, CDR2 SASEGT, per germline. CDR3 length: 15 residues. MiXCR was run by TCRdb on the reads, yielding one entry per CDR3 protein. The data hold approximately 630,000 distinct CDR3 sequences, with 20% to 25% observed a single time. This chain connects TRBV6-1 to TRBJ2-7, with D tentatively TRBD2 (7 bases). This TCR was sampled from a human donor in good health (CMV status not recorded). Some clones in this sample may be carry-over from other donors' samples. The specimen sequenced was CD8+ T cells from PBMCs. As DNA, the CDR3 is TGTGCCAGCAGTGAACAAGGGGGGGACCTTTACGAGCAGTACTTC. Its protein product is CASSEQGGDLYEQYF.